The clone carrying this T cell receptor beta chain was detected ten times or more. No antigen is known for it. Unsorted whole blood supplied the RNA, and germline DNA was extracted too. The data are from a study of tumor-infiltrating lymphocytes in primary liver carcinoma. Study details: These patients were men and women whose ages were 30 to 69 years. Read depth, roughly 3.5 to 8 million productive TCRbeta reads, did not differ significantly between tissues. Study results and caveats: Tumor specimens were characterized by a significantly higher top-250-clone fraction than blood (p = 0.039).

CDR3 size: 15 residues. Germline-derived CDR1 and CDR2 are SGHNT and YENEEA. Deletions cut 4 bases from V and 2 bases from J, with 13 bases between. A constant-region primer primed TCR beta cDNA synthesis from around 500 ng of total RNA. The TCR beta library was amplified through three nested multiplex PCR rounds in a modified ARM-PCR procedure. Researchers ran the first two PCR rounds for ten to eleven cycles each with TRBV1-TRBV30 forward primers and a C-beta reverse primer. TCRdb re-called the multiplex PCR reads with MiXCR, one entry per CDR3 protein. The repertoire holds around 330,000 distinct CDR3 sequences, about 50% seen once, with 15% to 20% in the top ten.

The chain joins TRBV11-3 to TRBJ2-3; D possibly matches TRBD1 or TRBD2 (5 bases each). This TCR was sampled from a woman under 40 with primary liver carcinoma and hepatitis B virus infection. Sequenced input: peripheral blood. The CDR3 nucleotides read TGTGCCAGCAGCTCTTGGGGGTCCCTCACAGATACGCAGTATTTT. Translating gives CASSSWGSLTDTQYF.